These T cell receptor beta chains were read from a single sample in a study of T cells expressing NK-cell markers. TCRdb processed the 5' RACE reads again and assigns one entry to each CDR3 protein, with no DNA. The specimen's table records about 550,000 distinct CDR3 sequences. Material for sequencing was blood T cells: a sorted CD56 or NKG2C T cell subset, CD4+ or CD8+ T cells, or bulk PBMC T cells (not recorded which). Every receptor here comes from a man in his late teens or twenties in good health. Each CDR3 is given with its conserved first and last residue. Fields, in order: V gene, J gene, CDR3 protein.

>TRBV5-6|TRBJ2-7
CASSPTSGHSYEQYF
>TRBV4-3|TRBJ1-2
CASSPANSRTNYGYTF
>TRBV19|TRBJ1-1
CASSTDRRTMNTEAFF
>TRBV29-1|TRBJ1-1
CSPYSVGDTEAFF
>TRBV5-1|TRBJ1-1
CASSPGAGGQGTEAFF
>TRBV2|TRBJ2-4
CASRREQGAFENIQYF
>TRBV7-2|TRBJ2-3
CASSVGGWSTDTQYF
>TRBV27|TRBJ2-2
CASSLNYLSGTPSTGELFF
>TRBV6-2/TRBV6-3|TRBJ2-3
CASSLVGTQSTDTQYF
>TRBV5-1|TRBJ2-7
CASSGYRDSSSDEQYF
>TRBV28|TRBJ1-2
CASSDVSPYGYTF
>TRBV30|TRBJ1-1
CAWSTGIQNTEAFF
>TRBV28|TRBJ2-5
CASSPHGQGETQYF
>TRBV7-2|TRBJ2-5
CASTTRAVETQYF
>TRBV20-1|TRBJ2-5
CSARAWDRGAETQYF
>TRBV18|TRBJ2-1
CASSPPRIYNEQFF
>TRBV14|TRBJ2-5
CASSRWTGAGETQYF
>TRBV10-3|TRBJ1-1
CAISENGGTGAAFF
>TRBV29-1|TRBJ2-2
CSVEGDTKRRGTGELFF
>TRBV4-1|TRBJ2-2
CASSQEGGTGELFF
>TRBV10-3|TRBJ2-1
CAISEGRKEQFF
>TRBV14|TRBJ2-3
CASSRPAPDTQYF
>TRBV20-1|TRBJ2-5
CSAKGTAKETQYF
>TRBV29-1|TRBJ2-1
CSVEGGGSGDEQFF
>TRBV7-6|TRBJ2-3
CASSPPPEWTDTQYF
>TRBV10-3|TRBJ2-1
CAISVEAVGPLREQFF
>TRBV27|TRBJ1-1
CASSPRDSLRAFF
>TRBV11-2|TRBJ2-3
CASSPGRRADTQYF
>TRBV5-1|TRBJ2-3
CASSPGTNPGTDTQYF
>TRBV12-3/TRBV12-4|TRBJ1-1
CASSLDRVNTEAFF
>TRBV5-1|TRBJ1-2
CASSLVSPDDYGYTF
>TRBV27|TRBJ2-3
CASSSPRRAGAIDTQYF
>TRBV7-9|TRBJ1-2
CASTSALGGYTF
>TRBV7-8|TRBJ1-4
CASSFLPGRSNEKLFF
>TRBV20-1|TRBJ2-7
CSARDADALRGYEQYF
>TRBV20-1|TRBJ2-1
CSASQAATRNEQFF
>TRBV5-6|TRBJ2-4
CASSLNLEASGVNIQYF
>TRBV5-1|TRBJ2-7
CASSRDRVGTSYEQYF
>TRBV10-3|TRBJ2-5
CAISEPAGVSETQYF
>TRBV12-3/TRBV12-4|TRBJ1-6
CASSPRRDSSPLHF
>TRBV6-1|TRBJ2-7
CAISAGQGYEQYF
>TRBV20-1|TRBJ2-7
CSARDEMQAYEQYF
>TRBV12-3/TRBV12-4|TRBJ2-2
CASTLHRDRGRGELFF
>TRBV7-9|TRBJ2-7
CASQGALSYEQYF
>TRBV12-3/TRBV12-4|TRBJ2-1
CASSSSPSGPNEQFF
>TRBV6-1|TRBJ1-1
CASSEGPQGAGTEAFF
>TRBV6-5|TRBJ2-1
CASRPTSGPYNEQFF
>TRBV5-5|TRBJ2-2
CASRVSGDTGELFF